This TCR beta chain originates from a study of graft-versus-host responses after intestinal transplantation. Study as a whole: Grafts that recipients had were multivisceral, liver-intestinal, or isolated intestinal transplants.

Points on this clone: The antigen is undetermined.

The J segment lost 1 base and the V segment lost 7 bases, leaving 3 bases of the junction unmatched. CDR3 length: 15 residues. Germline CDR1 reads SGHTA; CDR2 reads FQGTGA. Data came from immunoSEQ multiplex PCR; TCRdb stores just in-frame clones and leaves some out. The sample has about 88,000 clones; under 90% are singletons. The study, taken as a whole, reports: Early post-transplant HvG declines tracked with peak circulating GvH clone levels.

The genes are TRBV7-3 and TRBJ2-4; 11 bases align to TRBD2. Sample: unstimulated CD4+ T cells sorted from spleen or lymph node cells, taken before intestinal transplant. The receptor comes from a human donor who received an intestinal transplant. CDR3 sequence: CASMASGGAKNIQYF. CDR3 nucleotides: TGTGCCAGCATGGCTAGCGGGGGGGCCAAAAACATTCAGTACTTC.